Below, one T cell receptor (beta chain) is given with its context. Amplification by 5'RACE using constant-segment primers produced TCR alpha and TCR beta cDNA libraries that carried sample barcodes and UMIs. One entry per CDR3 protein results from TCRdb running MiXCR on the 5' RACE reads. Of 550,000 to 600,000 distinct CDR3 sequences in the sample, 20% to 25% were seen once. The data derive from a study of T-cell memory formation after mild COVID-19. The source is an adult woman who had mild COVID-19 (a few samples of this study predate the infection). Cell type and time point are not known. Sequenced input: PBMCs or a T cell subset sorted from them (not recorded which).

The DNA of the CDR3 is TGTGCCATCAGTGATTCCGGGATGGACACTGAAGCTTTCTTT. Translation gives CAISDSGMDTEAFF. This chain uses TRBV10-3 with TRBJ1-1; D uncertain. This CDR3 region has 14 residues. Germline V CDR1 and CDR2: ENHRY, SYGVKD. V was cut by 3 bases and J by 3 bases, with 11 bases left in between.